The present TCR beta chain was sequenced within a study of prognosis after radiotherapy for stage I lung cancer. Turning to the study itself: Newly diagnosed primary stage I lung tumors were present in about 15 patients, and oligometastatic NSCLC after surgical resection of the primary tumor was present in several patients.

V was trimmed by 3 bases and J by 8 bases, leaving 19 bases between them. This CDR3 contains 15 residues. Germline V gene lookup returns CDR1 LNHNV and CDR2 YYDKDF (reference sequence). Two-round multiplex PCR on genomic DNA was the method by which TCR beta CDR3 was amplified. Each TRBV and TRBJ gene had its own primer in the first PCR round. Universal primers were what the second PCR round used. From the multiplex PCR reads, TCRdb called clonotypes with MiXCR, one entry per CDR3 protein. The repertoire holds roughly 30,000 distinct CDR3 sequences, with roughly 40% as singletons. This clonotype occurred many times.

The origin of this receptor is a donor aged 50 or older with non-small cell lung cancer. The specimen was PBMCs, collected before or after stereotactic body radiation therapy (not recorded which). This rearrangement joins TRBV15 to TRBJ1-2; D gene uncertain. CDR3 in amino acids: CATSSHSTDIKGYTF. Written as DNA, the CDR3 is TGTGCCACCAGCAGTCATAGTACGGATATTAAAGGCTACACCTTC. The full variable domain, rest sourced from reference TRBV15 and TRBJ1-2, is DAMVIQNPRYQVTQFGKPVTLSCSQTLNHNVMYWYQQKSSQAPKLLFHYYDKDFNNEADTPDNFQSRRPNTSFCFLDIRSPGLGDTAMYLCATSSHSTDIKGYTFGSGTRLTVV.